This entry lists 27 T cell receptor beta chains sequenced from one sample in a study of cytomegalovirus exposure and HLA in healthy donors. The PCR ran on 60 Vbeta and 13 Jbeta primers. The method was immunoSEQ multiplex PCR; TCRdb's version includes in-frame clones alone and lacks a portion of them. The sample totals about 140,000 clones; its top ten clones hold about 2.3%. The sequenced material came from PBMCs. Source of these receptors: a woman in her late teens or twenties in good health and CMV-seronegative.

The chain recombines TRBV19 with TRBJ1-2; 9 bases agree with TRBD1. There are 15 residues in the CDR3. Germline-derived CDR1 and CDR2 are LNHDA and SQIVND (reference sequence). Trimming at V came to 4 bases and at J to 0 bases, leaving 3 bases not matched to a gene. The CDR3 DNA reads as TGTGCCAGTAGTAGGAGGACAGGGGCTAACTATGGCTACACCTTC. Translating gives CASSRRTGANYGYTF.

The chain combines TRBV5-4 with TRBJ2-7; 7 positions agree with TRBD2. The CDR3 spans 15 residues. Per the germline V gene, CDR1 is SGHNT and CDR2 is YYREEE (reference sequence). V was clipped by 0 bases and J by 0 bases; unmatched bases: 3. CDR3 residues: CASSLGGGSSYEQYF. DNA of the CDR3: TGTGCCAGCAGCTTGGGCGGCGGGAGCTCCTACGAGCAGTACTTC.

V gene TRBV7-8 combines with J gene TRBJ2-7, with D possibly TRBD2 on 5 matching bases. CDR3 size: 13 residues. Germline V gene lookup returns CDR1 SGHVS and CDR2 FQNEAQ. Trimming pared 5 bases from V and 3 bases from J, leaving 11 bases between. CDR3 nucleotide sequence: TGTGCCAGCAGCCCCCAAACTAGCTACGAGCAGTACGTC. As protein: CASSPQTSYEQYV.

The rearrangement uses TRBV29-1 and TRBJ2-7, with 10 nucleotides matching TRBD2. The CDR3 consists of 13 residues. V shed 4 bases and J 6 bases; nucleotides not matched to a gene: 6. In germline, CDR1 is SQVTM, CDR2 ANQGSEA. Here the CDR3 reads CSVVLAGAFEQYV. Here the CDR3 DNA reads TGCAGCGTTGTCCTAGCGGGAGCTTTCGAGCAGTACGTC.

The CDR3 is CASSLSGLAVRGDTQYF. The CDR3 coding sequence is TGTGCCAGCAGCTTGTCGGGTCTAGCGGTTCGCGGGGATACGCAGTATTTT. The J gene is TRBJ2-3, the V gene TRBV5-4; 7 nucleotides agree with TRBD2. The CDR3 sequence is 17 residues long. CDR1 and CDR2 (germline): SGHNT, YYREEE (reference sequence). Germline trimming cut 1 base from V and 6 bases from J; bases unmatched to any gene: 14.

V and J are TRBV19 and TRBJ2-7; D not resolved. V gave up 0 bases and J gave up 0 bases, with 12 bases separating them. The CDR3 is made up of 16 amino acids. Germline V gene data show CDR1 as LNHDA and CDR2 as SQIVND (reference sequence). CDR3 region: CASSIDLAVSSYEQYF. The CDR3 coding sequence is TGTGCCAGTAGTATAGATCTCGCGGTAAGCTCCTACGAGCAGTACTTC.

The V call is TRBV30, the J call TRBJ2-7, with TRBD2 matching over 10 bases. The ends lost 4 bases at V and 4 bases at J; junction bases unmatched: 16. CDR1 and CDR2 (germline): GTSNPN, SVGIG (reference sequence). The CDR3 extends over 17 amino acids. CDR3 DNA: TGTGCCTGGACCCGAGCGGGAGGGCCTGAGGGTGCGTACGAGCAGTACTTC. Encoded protein: CAWTRAGGPEGAYEQYF.

The DNA of the CDR3 is TGCGCCAGCAGCTACGGGACAGGGGGCGAGGCAACTAATGAAAAACTGTTTTTT. This codes for CASSYGTGGEATNEKLFF. The chain joins TRBV5-1 to TRBJ1-4; 12 bases match TRBD1. The germline CDR1 and CDR2 sequences are SGHRS and YFSETQ. The ends lost 3 bases at V and 0 bases at J; junction bases unmatched: 6. The CDR3 sequence is 18 residues long.

V is TRBV6-1 and J is TRBJ1-1; no reliable D call. Germline V lookup: CDR1 MNHNS, CDR2 SASEGT. The CDR3 is 13 residues long. V lost 10 bases and J lost 5, with 17 bases in between. As DNA, the CDR3 is TGTGCCACCCAAAGGGAGGGTTGGACTGAAGCTTTCTTT. Translation: CATQREGWTEAFF.

The genes are TRBV7-2 and TRBJ1-3; D possibly corresponds to TRBD1 (5 bases). V was pared by 3 bases and J by 6 bases, with 18 bases between. This CDR3 has 16 amino acids. Germline CDR1 SGHTA, CDR2 FQGNSA. The CDR3 loop is CASSFVSRGGTNTIYF. For the CDR3, the DNA is TGTGCCAGCAGCTTCGTCTCGCGGGGGGGAACAAACACCATATATTTT.

This sequence joins TRBV18 and TRBJ2-2; D unresolved. Germline lookup yields CDR1 KGHSH and CDR2 LQKENI. This CDR3 is built from 16 residues. Trimming cost V 3 bases and J 6 bases, with 17 bases left between them. CDR3 bases: TGTGCCAGCTCACCCCAGACACGTCCGCGCTCCGGGGAGCTGTTTTTT. Translating gives CASSPQTRPRSGELFF.

The rearrangement links TRBV4-1 to TRBJ1-3; 9 bases line up with TRBD1. Germline loops: CDR1 MGHRA, CDR2 YSYEKL. V trimming: 1 base; J trimming: 2 bases; junction bases outside the gene matches: 0. CDR3 length equals 15 residues. The CDR3 sequence is CASSQGTGAGNTIYF. CDR3 sequence (DNA): TGCGCCAGCAGCCAAGGGACAGGGGCTGGAAACACCATATATTTT.

The chain uses TRBV5-1 and TRBJ2-3, with a weak D call TRBD2 (5 bases). The CDR3 is 15 residues long. The V gene's germline CDR1 is SGHRS and CDR2 YFSETQ. V was pared by 7 bases and J by 2 bases, with 17 bases between. The CDR3, as DNA: TGCGCCAGCGGACTGACCGGCATTGACACAGATACGCAGTATTTT. Its protein is CASGLTGIDTDTQYF.

The chain is built from TRBV6-5 and TRBJ2-6; D unresolved. There are 15 residues in the CDR3. V dropped 5 bases and J dropped 5 bases, with 13 bases sitting between them. CDR1 MNHEY and CDR2 SVGAGI come from the germline V gene. The CDR3 protein is CASSPAVLRANVLTF. The DNA for the CDR3 is TGTGCCAGCAGTCCGGCGGTCTTAAGGGCCAACGTCCTGACTTTC.

V is TRBV5-1 and J is TRBJ2-1; 11 bases line up with TRBD2. The CDR3 length is 16 residues. From germline, CDR1 is SGHRS and CDR2 YFSETQ. V lost 4 bases and J lost 9; bases outside the gene matches: 12. The CDR3 DNA is TGCGCCAGCAGCAGAGGGACTAGCGGTCCGCGTCGTGAGCAGTTCTTC. It translates to CASSRGTSGPRREQFF.

The V and J genes are TRBV19 and TRBJ2-1; tentatively, D is TRBD2 (6 bases). Trimming stripped 10 bases from V and 2 bases from J, with 15 bases between. CDR1 is LNHDA, CDR2 SQIVND, per germline (reference sequence). The CDR3 runs 14 residues. Written as DNA, the CDR3 is TGTGCCACAAGACGGGAGTCCGCCTACAATGAGCAGTTCTTC. As protein: CATRRESAYNEQFF.

The J gene is TRBJ2-7, the V gene TRBV5-5, with D perhaps TRBD1 (6 bases). CDR3 size: 14 residues. V shed 4 bases and J shed 6 bases, with 17 bases lying between them. Germline values: CDR1 SGHKS, CDR2 YYEKEE (reference sequence). Here the CDR3 DNA reads TGTGCCAGCAGCCCGGGACACCGCCTTGGCGAGCAGTACTTC. It codes for CASSPGHRLGEQYF.

The chain is built from TRBV7-2 and TRBJ1-1, with D perhaps TRBD1 (6 bases). CDR3 length equals 14 residues. Germline V gene sequence: CDR1 SGHTA, CDR2 FQGNSA. V lost 4 bases to trimming and J lost 7 bases, with 16 bases between them. CDR3 region: CASSYRRGVGEAFF. CDR3 nucleotide sequence: TGTGCCAGCAGCTACCGCAGGGGAGTCGGTGAAGCTTTCTTT.

This chain connects TRBV19 to TRBJ1-2; 10 nucleotides align to TRBD1. J gave up 4 bases and V 7 bases, and 15 bases lay outside the gene matches. CDR1 is LNHDA, CDR2 SQIVND, per germline (reference sequence). The CDR3 sequence is 17 residues long. CDR3: CASIRGQGPRPGYGYTF. As DNA, the CDR3 is TGTGCCAGTATTCGGGGACAGGGGCCTAGACCGGGCTATGGCTACACCTTC.

V and J are TRBV7-6 and TRBJ2-2; 7 nucleotides align to TRBD2. CDR3 length: 14 amino acids. CDR1 is SGHVS and CDR2 is FNYEAQ in the germline V gene. The ends lost 6 bases at V and 3 bases at J; junction bases unmatched: 4. The CDR3 spells CASSWGGDTGELFF. CDR3 coding DNA: TGTGCCAGCAGTTGGGGGGGGGACACCGGGGAGCTGTTTTTT.

J is TRBJ2-5 and V is TRBV11-3; the D gene is possibly TRBD1 (6 bases). The DNA matches TRBJ2-7 better at its end, which makes the J call doubtful. Germline CDR1 SGHNT, CDR2 YENEEA. This CDR3 contains 15 residues. The CDR3 is CASSPSVQGIHEQYF. The CDR3 region has the DNA TGTGCCAGCAGCCCGAGCGTTCAGGGGATACACGAGCAGTACTTC.

The chain combines TRBV18 with TRBJ2-5; a possible D gene is TRBD2 (5 bases). Germline V gene sequence: CDR1 KGHSH, CDR2 LQKENI. The CDR3 runs to 15 residues. V lost 6 bases, J lost 1 base, and 15 bases lay in between. The CDR3 loop is CASSPPSGTQETQYF. For the CDR3, the DNA is TGTGCCAGCTCTCCCCCGAGCGGAACCCAAGAGACCCAGTACTTC. Full variable domain (rest looked up from reference TRBV18 and TRBJ2-5): NAGVMQNPRHLVRRRGQEARLRCSPMKGHSHVYWYRQLPEEGLKFMVYLQKENIIDESGMPKERFSAEFPKEGPSILRIQQVVRGDSAAYFCASSPPSGTQETQYFGPGTRLLVL.

The chain carries TRBV29-1 and TRBJ1-2; 10 positions match TRBD1. V shed 0 bases and J 0 bases; nucleotides not matched to a gene: 13. The CDR3 has 19 residues. CDR1 and CDR2 from the germline V gene are SQVTM and ANQGSEA. The CDR3 bases are TGCAGCGTTGAAGAAAGACGCCCGGGACAGGGGTCCGCTAACTATGGCTACACCTTC. Amino acid sequence: CSVEERRPGQGSANYGYTF. The full variable domain, with the rest looked up from reference TRBV29-1 and TRBJ1-2, is SAVISQKPSRDICQRGTSLTIQCQVDSQVTMMFWYRQQPGQSLTLIATANQGSEATYESGFVIDKFPISRPNLTFSTLTVSNMSPEDSSIYLCSVEERRPGQGSANYGYTFGSGTRLTVV.

The chain combines TRBV5-4 with TRBJ2-5; 9 bases fit TRBD2. This CDR3 comprises 16 residues. The V segment lost 3 bases and the J segment 8 bases; nucleotides outside the gene matches: 14. The V gene's germline CDR1 is SGHNT and CDR2 YYREEE (reference sequence). CDR3 in amino acids: CASSSQFSGRGETQYF. CDR3 nucleotides: TGTGCCAGCAGCTCCCAATTTAGCGGGAGAGGGGAAACCCAGTACTTC.

The rearrangement joins TRBV6-6 to TRBJ1-4; D gene unclear. Germline CDR1 MNHNY, CDR2 SVGAGI (reference sequence). The CDR3 is 12 residues long. V shed 2 bases and J shed 14 bases, with 12 bases lying between them. CDR3 sequence reads: CASSYGSELLFF. The CDR3 DNA reads TGTGCCAGCAGTTACGGTAGTGAGCTGCTGTTTTTT.

J is TRBJ2-5 and V is TRBV5-1, with 9 positions matching TRBD1. The germline V gene has CDR1 SGHRS and CDR2 YFSETQ. The CDR3 is 16 amino acids. V gave up 3 bases and J gave up 0 bases; unmatched junction bases: 6. The CDR3 DNA follows: TGCGCCAGCAGCTCAACCGGGACAGGGTACCAAGAGACCCAGTACTTC. Its protein product is CASSSTGTGYQETQYF.

The chain employs TRBV19 and TRBJ2-2; 14 nucleotides line up with TRBD2. The CDR3 has 18 amino acids. V lost 10 bases to trimming and J lost 7 bases; unmatched junction nucleotides: 17. Germline CDR1 reads LNHDA; CDR2 reads SQIVND (reference sequence). CDR3 sequence reads: CATAPPGTSGRGVGELFF. In DNA, the CDR3 is TGTGCCACCGCTCCCCCCGGGACTAGCGGGAGAGGGGTCGGGGAGCTGTTTTTT.